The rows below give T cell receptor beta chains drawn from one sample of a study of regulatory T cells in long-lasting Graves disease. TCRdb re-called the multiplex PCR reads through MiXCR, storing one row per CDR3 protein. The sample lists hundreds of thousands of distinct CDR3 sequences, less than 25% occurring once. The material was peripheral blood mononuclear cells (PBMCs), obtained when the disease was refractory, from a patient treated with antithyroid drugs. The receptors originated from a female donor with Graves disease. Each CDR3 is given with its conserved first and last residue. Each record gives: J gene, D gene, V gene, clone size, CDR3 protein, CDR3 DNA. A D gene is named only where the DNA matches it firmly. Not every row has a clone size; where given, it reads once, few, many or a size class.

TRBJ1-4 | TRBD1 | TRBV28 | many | CATNPGTEEKLFF | TGTGCCACTAACCCCGGGACAGAAGAAAAACTGTTTTTT
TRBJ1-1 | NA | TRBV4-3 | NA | CASSYNQQGGTEAFF | TGCGCCAGCAGCTATAATCAACAGGGAGGAACTGAAGCTTTCTTT
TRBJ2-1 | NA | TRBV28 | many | CASSSPTVMGEYNEQFF | TGTGCCAGCAGTTCCCCCACGGTGATGGGTGAATACAATGAGCAGTTCTTC
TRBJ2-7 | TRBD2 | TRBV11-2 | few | CASSPRGPLAGVSYEQYF | TGTGCCAGCAGCCCCAGGGGGCCCCTAGCGGGGGTCTCCTACGAGCAGTACTTC
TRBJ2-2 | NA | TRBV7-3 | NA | CASSPGWAKNTGELFF | TGTGCCAGCAGCCCTGGTTGGGCGAAGAACACCGGGGAGCTGTTTTTT
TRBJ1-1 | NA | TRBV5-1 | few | CASSLGKTGRSTEAFF | TGCGCCAGCAGCTTGGGTAAGACAGGTCGGAGTACTGAAGCTTTCTTT
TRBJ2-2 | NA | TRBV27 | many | CASSSNWGELFF | TGTGCCAGCAGCTCTAATTGGGGGGAGCTGTTTTTT
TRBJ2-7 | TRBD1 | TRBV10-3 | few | CAISEPSGTGTYEQYF | TGTGCCATCAGTGAGCCCTCCGGGACAGGGACCTACGAGCAGTACTTC
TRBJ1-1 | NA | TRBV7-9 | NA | CASSPPRDRNTEAFF | TGTGCCAGCAGCCCCCCAAGGGATAGAAACACTGAAGCTTTCTTT
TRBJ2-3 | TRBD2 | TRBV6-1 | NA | CASSEALGTSVDTQYF | TGTGCCAGCAGTGAAGCGCTGGGGACTAGCGTAGATACGCAGTATTTT
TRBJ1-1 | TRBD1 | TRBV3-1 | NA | CASSQPGQGVEAFF | TGTGCCAGCAGCCAACCGGGACAGGGGGTTGAAGCTTTCTTT
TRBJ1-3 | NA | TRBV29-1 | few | CSVGGASSGNTIYF | TGCAGCGTGGGAGGGGCGAGCTCTGGAAACACCATATATTTT
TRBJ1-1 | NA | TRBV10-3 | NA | CASRALTRNTEAFF | TGTGCCAGCAGGGCACTGACAAGGAACACTGAAGCTTTCTTT
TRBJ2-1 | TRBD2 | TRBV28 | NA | CASSRPGLPSIEQFF | TGTGCCAGCAGTCGACCGGGACTACCTAGTATTGAGCAGTTCTTC
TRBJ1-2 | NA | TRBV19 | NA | CASSGPGAPGYTF | TGTGCCAGTAGTGGTCCGGGGGCCCCTGGCTACACCTTC
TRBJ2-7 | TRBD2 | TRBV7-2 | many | CASSEALTSGYEQYF | TGTGCCAGCAGCGAGGCTTTGACTAGCGGGTACGAGCAGTACTTC
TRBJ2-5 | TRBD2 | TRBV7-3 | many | CASSLGEGETQYF | TGTGCCAGCAGCTTAGGGGAGGGGGAGACCCAGTACTTC
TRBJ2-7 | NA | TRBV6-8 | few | CASSYPGSSRNEQYF | TGTGCCAGCAGTTACCCCGGCTCCTCTAGGAACGAGCAGTACTTC
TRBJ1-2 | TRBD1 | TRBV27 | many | CASSLNRGQGGYTF | TGTGCCAGCAGTTTAAACAGGGGGCAAGGTGGCTACACCTTC
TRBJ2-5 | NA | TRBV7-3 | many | CASSYNGGVETQYF | TGTGCCAGCAGCTATAATGGGGGCGTGGAGACCCAGTACTTC
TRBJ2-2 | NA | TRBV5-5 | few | CASSLTFVGELFF | TGTGCCAGCAGCTTAACTTTTGTCGGGGAGCTGTTTTTT
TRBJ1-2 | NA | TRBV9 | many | CASNGIGYGYTF | TGTGCCAGCAACGGTATCGGCTATGGCTACACCTTC